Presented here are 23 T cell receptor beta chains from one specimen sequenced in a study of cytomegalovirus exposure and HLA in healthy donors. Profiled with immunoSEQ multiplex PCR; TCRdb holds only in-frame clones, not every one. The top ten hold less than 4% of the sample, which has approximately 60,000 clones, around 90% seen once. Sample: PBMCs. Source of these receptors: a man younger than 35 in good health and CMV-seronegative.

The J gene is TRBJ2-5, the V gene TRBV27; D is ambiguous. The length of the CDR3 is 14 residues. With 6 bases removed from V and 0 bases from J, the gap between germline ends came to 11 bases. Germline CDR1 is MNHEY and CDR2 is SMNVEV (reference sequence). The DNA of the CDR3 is TGTGCCAGCAGCCCCCGGAGCCACCAAGAGACCCAGTACTTC. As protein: CASSPRSHQETQYF.

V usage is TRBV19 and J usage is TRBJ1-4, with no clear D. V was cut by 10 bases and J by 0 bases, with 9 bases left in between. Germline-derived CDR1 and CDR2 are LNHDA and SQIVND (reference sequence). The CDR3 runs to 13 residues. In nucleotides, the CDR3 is TGTGCCATTCTATCATCAACTAATGAAAAACTGTTTTTT. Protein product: CAILSSTNEKLFF. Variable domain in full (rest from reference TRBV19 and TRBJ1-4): DGGITQSPKYLFRKEGQNVTLSCEQNLNHDAMYWYRQDPGQGLRLIYYSQIVNDFQKGDIAEGYSVSREKKESFPLTVTSAQKNPTAFYLCAILSSTNEKLFFGSGTQLSVL.

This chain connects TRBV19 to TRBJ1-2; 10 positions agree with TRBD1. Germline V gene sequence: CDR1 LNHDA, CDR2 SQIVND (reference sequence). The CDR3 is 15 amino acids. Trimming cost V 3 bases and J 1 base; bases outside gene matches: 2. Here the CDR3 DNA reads TGTGCCAGTAGTATCCGGGACAGGGGTAACTATGGCTACACCTTC. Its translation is CASSIRDRGNYGYTF.

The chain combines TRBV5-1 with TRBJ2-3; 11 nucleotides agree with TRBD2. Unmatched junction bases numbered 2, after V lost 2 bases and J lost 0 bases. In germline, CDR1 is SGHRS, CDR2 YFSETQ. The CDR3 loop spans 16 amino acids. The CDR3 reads CASSFRLAGSTDTQYF. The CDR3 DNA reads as TGCGCCAGCAGCTTTCGACTAGCGGGAAGCACAGATACGCAGTATTTT.

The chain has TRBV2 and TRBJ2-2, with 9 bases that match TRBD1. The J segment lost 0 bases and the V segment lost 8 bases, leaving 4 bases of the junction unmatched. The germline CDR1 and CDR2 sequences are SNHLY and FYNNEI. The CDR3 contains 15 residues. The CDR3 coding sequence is TGTGCCAGCGCCTGGACAGGGGCGAACACCGGGGAGCTGTTTTTT. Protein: CASAWTGANTGELFF.

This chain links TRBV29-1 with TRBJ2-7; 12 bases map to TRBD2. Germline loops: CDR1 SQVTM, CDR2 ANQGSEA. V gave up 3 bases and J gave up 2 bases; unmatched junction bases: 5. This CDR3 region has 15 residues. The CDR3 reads CSVEEGLAGTYEQYF. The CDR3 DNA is TGCAGCGTTGAGGAGGGACTAGCGGGTACCTACGAGCAGTACTTC.

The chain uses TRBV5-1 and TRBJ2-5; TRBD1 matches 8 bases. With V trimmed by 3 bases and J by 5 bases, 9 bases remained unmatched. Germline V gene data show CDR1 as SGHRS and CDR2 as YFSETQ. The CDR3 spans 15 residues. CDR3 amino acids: CASSSQGAAGETQYF. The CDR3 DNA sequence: TGCGCCAGCAGCTCGCAGGGGGCGGCGGGTGAGACCCAGTACTTC. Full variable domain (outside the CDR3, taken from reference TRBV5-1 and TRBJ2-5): KAGVTQTPRYLIKTRGQQVTLSCSPISGHRSVSWYQQTPGQGLQFLFEYFSETQRNKGNFPGRFSGRQFSNSRSEMNVSTLELGDSALYLCASSSQGAAGETQYFGPGTRLLVL.

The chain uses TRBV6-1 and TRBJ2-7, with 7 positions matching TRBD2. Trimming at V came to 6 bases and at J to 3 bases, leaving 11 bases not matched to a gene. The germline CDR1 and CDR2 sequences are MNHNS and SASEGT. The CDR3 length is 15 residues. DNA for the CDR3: TGTGCCAGCAGAGTGAGGCGGGAGTCAAGCTACGAGCAGTACTTC. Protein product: CASRVRRESSYEQYF.

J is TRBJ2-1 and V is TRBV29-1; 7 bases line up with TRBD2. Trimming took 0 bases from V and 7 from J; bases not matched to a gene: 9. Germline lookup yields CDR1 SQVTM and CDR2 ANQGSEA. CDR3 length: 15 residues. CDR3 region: CSVEDLAGALNEQFF. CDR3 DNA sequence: TGCAGCGTTGAAGATTTGGCGGGAGCCTTAAATGAGCAGTTCTTC.

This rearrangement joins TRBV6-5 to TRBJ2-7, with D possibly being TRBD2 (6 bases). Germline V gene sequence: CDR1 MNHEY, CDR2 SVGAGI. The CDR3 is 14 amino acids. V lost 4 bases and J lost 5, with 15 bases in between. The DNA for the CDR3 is TGTGCCAGCAGTTCCCTGGGGGGTAGCGACGAGCAGTACTTC. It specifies CASSSLGGSDEQYF.

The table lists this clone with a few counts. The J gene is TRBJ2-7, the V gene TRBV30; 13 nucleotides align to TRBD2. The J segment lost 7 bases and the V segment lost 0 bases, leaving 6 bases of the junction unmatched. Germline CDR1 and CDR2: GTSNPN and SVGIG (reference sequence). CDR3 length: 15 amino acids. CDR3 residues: CAWSVRLAGGYEQYF. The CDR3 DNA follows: TGTGCCTGGAGTGTCCGACTAGCGGGAGGATATGAGCAGTACTTC. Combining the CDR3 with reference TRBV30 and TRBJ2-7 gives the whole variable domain SQTIHQWPATLVQPVGSPLSLECTVEGTSNPNLYWYRQAAGRGLQLLFYSVGIGQISSEVPQNLSASRPQDRQFILSSKKLLLSDSGFYLCAWSVRLAGGYEQYFGPGTRLTVT.

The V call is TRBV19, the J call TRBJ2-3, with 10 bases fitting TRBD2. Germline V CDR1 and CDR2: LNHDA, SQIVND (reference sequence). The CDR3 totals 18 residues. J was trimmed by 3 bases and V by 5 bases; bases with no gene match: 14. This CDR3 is CASSLNDLAGEDTDTQYF. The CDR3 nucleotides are TGTGCCAGTAGTCTTAACGACCTAGCGGGAGAGGATACAGATACGCAGTATTTT.

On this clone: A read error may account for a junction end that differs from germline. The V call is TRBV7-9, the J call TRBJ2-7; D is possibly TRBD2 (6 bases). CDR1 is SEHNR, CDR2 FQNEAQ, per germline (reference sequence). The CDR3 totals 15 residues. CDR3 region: CVSSLLRGASYEQYF. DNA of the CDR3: TGTGTCAGCAGCTTACTTCGCGGGGCGTCCTACGAGCAGTACTTC.

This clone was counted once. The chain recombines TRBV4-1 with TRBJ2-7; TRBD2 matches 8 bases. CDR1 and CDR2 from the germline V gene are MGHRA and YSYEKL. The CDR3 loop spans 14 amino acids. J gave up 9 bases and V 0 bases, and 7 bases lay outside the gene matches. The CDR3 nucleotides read TGCGCCAGCAGCCAAGAAGGGACTAGAGTGGCGCAGTACTTC. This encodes CASSQEGTRVAQYF.

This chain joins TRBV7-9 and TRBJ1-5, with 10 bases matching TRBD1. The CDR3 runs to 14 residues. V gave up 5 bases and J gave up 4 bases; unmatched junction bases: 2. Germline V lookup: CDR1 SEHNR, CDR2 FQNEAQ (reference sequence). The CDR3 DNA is TGTGCCAGCAGCGCGGGACAGGGGAATCAGCCCCAGCATTTT. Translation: CASSAGQGNQPQHF.

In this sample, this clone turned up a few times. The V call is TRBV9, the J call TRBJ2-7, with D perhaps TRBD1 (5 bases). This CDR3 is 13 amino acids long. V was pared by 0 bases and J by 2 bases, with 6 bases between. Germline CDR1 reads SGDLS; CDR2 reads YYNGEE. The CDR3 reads CASSVGQTYEQYF. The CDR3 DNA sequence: TGTGCCAGCAGCGTAGGACAGACCTACGAGCAGTACTTC.

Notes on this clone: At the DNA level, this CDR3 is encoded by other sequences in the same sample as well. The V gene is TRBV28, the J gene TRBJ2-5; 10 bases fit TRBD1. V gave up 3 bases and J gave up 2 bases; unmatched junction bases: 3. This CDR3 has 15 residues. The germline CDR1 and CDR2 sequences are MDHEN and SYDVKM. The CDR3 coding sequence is TGTGCCAGCAGTTTGACAGGGGGCGGGCAAGAGACCCAGTACTTC. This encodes CASSLTGGGQETQYF.

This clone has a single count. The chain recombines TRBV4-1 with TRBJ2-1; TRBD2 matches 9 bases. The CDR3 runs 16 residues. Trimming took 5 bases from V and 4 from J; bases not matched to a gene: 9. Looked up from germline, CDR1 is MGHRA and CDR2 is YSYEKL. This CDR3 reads CASSSLWREGYNEQFF. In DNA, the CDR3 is TGCGCCAGCAGCTCTCTCTGGCGGGAGGGTTACAATGAGCAGTTCTTC.

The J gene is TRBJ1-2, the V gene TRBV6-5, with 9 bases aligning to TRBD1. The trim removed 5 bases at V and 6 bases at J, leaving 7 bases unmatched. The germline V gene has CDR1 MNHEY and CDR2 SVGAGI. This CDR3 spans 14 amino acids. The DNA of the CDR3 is TGTGCCAGCAGTGCTTGGGACAGGGTCGATGGCTACACCTTC. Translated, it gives CASSAWDRVDGYTF.

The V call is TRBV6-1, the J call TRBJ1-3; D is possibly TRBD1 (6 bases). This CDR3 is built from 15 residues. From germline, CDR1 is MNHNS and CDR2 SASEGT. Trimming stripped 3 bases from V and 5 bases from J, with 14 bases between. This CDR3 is CASSDLTRDRNTIYF. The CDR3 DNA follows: TGTGCCAGCAGTGATCTGACGAGGGACAGAAACACCATATATTTT.

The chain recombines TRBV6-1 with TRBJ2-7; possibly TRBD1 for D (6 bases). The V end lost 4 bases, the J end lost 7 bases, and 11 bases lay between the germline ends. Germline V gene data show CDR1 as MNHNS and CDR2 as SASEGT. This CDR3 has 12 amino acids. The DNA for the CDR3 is TGTGCCAGCAGTGTACAGGGCGCTGAGCAGTACTTC. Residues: CASSVQGAEQYF.

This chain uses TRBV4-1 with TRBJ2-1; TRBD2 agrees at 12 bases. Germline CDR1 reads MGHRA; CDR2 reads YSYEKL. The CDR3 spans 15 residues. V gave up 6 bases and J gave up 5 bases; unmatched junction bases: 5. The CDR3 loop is CASRRTSGVHNEQFF. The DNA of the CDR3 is TGCGCCAGCAGGCGGACTAGCGGGGTCCACAATGAGCAGTTCTTC.

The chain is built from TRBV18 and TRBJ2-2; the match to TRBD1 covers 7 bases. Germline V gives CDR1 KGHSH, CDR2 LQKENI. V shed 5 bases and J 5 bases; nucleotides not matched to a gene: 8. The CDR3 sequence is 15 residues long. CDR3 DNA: TGTGCCAGCTCAGCATACAGGGGTGGAACCGGGGAGCTGTTTTTT. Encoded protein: CASSAYRGGTGELFF.